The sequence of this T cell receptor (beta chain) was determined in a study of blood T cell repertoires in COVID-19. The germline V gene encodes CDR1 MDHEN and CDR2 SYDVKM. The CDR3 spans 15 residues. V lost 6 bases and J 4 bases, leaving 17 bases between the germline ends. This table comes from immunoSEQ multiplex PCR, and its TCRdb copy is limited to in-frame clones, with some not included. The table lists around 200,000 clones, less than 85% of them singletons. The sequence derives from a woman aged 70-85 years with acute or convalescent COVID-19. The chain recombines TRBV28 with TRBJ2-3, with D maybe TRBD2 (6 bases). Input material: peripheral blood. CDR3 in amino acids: CASSPNRESPDTQYF. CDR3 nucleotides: TGTGCCAGCAGCCCGAATCGGGAGTCCCCAGATACGCAGTATTTT.